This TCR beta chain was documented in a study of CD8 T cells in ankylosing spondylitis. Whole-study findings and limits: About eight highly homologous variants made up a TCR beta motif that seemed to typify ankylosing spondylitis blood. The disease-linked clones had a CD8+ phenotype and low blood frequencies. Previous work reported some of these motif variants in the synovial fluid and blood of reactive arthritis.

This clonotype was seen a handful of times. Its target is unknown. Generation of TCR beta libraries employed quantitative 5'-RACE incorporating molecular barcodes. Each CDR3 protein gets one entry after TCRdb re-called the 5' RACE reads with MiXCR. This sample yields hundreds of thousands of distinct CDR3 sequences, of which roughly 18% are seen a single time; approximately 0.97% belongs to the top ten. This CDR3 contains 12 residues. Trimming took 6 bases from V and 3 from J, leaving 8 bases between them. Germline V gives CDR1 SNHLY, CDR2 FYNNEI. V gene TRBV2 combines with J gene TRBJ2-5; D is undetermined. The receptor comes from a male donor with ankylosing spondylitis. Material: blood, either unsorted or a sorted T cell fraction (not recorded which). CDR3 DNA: TGTGCCAGCAGGGGTTTTAAAGAGACCCAGTACTTC. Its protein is CASRGFKETQYF.